The 3 T cell receptor beta chains reported below all come from one sample, sequenced in a study of shared clonotypes between healthy human individuals. Here immunoSEQ multiplex PCR was the method, and the copy in TCRdb shows in-frame clones only, minus some. The repertoire holds some 650,000 clones, with around 97% as singletons. Sequenced material: naive CD4+ T cells sorted from blood. Subset reported: CD45RA+ positively selected. The receptors stem from a woman aged 30 to 39 in good health.

The genes are TRBV5-1 and TRBJ2-7; D might be TRBD1 (5 bases). Germline lookup yields CDR1 SGHRS and CDR2 YFSETQ. Trimming stripped 4 bases from V and 2 bases from J, with 16 bases between. The CDR3 covers 15 residues. The DNA of the CDR3 is TGCGCCAGCAGCCTAACGCACAGGACAACCTACGAGCAGTACTTC. Protein: CASSLTHRTTYEQYF.

The chain recombines TRBV2 with TRBJ1-5; D gene uncertain. This CDR3 has 12 residues. Trimming stripped 6 bases from V and 0 bases from J, with 3 bases between. CDR1 and CDR2 (germline): SNHLY, FYNNEI. The CDR3 reads CASRTSNQPQHF. In DNA form, the CDR3 reads TGTGCCAGCAGGACTAGCAATCAGCCCCAGCATTTT.

V and J are TRBV27 and TRBJ2-1; 9 bases map to TRBD1. CDR1 is MNHEY and CDR2 is SMNVEV in the germline V gene (reference sequence). The CDR3 runs to 16 residues. The junction had 8 bases not matched to a gene; V was cut back by 2 bases and J by 6 bases. Here the CDR3 DNA reads TGTGCCAGCAGTTTACGATGGACAGGGGTTATCAATGAGCAGTTCTTC. Translated: CASSLRWTGVINEQFF.